This TCR beta chain was found in a study of identical twins. The CDR3 is 15 amino acids. Trimming pared 3 bases from V and 3 bases from J, leaving 15 bases between. The germline CDR1 and CDR2 sequences are LNHNV and YYDKDF (reference sequence). Each CDR3 protein is one row after TCRdb ran MiXCR on the 5' RACE reads. The table records approximately 280,000 distinct CDR3 sequences, approximately 8.5% of them present only once. The same sample was also studied in work on yellow fever vaccine responses in identical twins.

The source of this sequence is a woman under 30 in good health. The V and J genes are TRBV15 and TRBJ2-7; either TRBD1 or TRBD2 may supply D (7 bases each). Material for sequencing was memory (CD45RO+) T cells sorted from blood. The CDR3 nucleotides read TGTGCCACCAGCAGGGGAAGCGGGACAGACTACGAGCAGTACTTC. Translation: CATSRGSGTDYEQYF.